The TCR beta chain described here comes from a study of blood T cell repertoires in COVID-19. For the study at large: The analysed material was cDNA or gDNA that came from T cells, B-cell-depleted T cells, or PBMCs.

This CDR3 has 11 residues. The ends were cut back, 5 bases at V and 5 bases at J, with 8 bases in the middle. Germline values: CDR1 DFQATT, CDR2 SNEGSKA (reference sequence). Seattle's enrolled individuals joined amid active infection and were then monitored longitudinally. Original analysis: It was from reference gene primer amplification that nucleated cell counts were estimated. This table comes from immunoSEQ multiplex PCR, and its TCRdb copy is limited to in-frame clones, with some not included. The V and J calls and clone size come from that table; D and trimming were worked out from the DNA. This table holds under 250,000 clones, roughly 88% found once.

The gene calls are TRBV20-1 and TRBJ2-3, with D maybe TRBD2 (6 bases). Sequencing used peripheral blood. The receptor was isolated from a young woman with COVID-19, enrolled during active disease. The CDR3 region is CSAGGRDTQYF. DNA for the CDR3: TGCAGTGCTGGGGGGAGAGATACGCAGTATTTT.